The 20 T cell receptor beta chains given below trace back to one sample, sequenced in a study of blood T cell repertoires in COVID-19 (dated by TCRdb to 2020 to 2022). Receptor libraries were prepared by the immunoSEQ multiplex PCR assay. TCRdb mirrors the immuneACCESS table, restricted to in-frame sequences. Some clones are absent from its copies; in checked studies, under half trace to an unresolved V gene, and the reason for the others is unknown. Here the sample has 200,000 to 250,000 clones; roughly 76% occur a single time. The top ten clones comprise roughly 4.9% of the sample. Specimen: peripheral blood. These receptors were collected from a human donor in a cohort sampled during active COVID-19.

The chain is built from TRBV7-2 and TRBJ2-3; maybe TRBD2 (5 bases). Germline V gene lookup returns CDR1 SGHTA and CDR2 FQGNSA. The CDR3 sequence is 14 residues long. Trimming took off 0 bases at V and 3 bases at J, with 7 bases between the two ends. The CDR3 is CASSLARGTDTQYF. CDR3 coding DNA: TGTGCCAGCAGCTTAGCCCGGGGAACAGATACGCAGTATTTT.

The CDR3 nucleotides read TGTGCCAGCAGCTTAGGGCGCGGGCACTCCTACGAGCAGTACTTC. This gives the protein CASSLGRGHSYEQYF. V is TRBV11-3 and J is TRBJ2-7; D might be TRBD2 (5 bases). The V gene lost 1 base and the J gene lost 0 bases, with 10 bases spanning the gap. The CDR3 sequence is 15 residues long. Germline values: CDR1 SGHNT, CDR2 YENEEA.

This clone was counted a few times. The genes are TRBV30 and TRBJ2-7; TRBD1 might be the D (6 bases). Germline V gene data show CDR1 as GTSNPN and CDR2 as SVGIG (reference sequence). CDR3 length: 15 residues. Trimming took off 0 bases at V and 0 bases at J, with 12 bases between the two ends. CDR3 amino acids: CAWSVTGYYSYEQYF. The CDR3, as DNA: TGTGCCTGGAGTGTAACAGGGTACTACTCCTACGAGCAGTACTTC. Based on the CDR3 plus reference TRBV30 and TRBJ2-7, the full variable domain is SQTIHQWPATLVQPVGSPLSLECTVEGTSNPNLYWYRQAAGRGLQLLFYSVGIGQISSEVPQNLSASRPQDRQFILSSKKLLLSDSGFYLCAWSVTGYYSYEQYFGPGTRLTVT.

This clone was detected only a few times. The V and J genes are TRBV19 and TRBJ2-1; the match to TRBD2 covers 12 bases. Germline CDR1 and CDR2: LNHDA and SQIVND (reference sequence). The CDR3 spans 17 residues. With V trimmed by 3 bases and J by 6 bases, 9 bases remained unmatched. The chain's CDR3 is CASSIPLTSGSPNEQFF. CDR3 coding DNA: TGTGCCAGTAGTATTCCCCTGACTAGCGGGAGTCCCAATGAGCAGTTCTTC.

The chain links TRBV6-5 to TRBJ2-7; 8 bases align to TRBD1. J gave up 5 bases and V 0 bases, and 9 bases lay outside the gene matches. This CDR3 contains 16 residues. Germline V gene lookup returns CDR1 MNHEY and CDR2 SVGAGI. In nucleotides, the CDR3 is TGTGCCAGCAGTTACTCCCGGACAGGGAGTCCCCACGAGCAGTACTTC. Translated, it gives CASSYSRTGSPHEQYF.

About this clone: This sample includes further DNA sequences coding for the same CDR3. This CDR3 is CASTAGDYGYTF. The CDR3 DNA reads as TGTGCCAGTACGGCGGGCGACTATGGCTACACCTTC. The chain carries TRBV6-5 and TRBJ1-2; no reliable D call. The CDR3 runs to 12 residues. Germline CDR1 reads MNHEY; CDR2 reads SVGAGI. V was pared by 9 bases and J by 3 bases, with 11 bases between.

This sequence joins TRBV11-1 and TRBJ2-7, with D tentatively TRBD2 (5 bases). The germline V and J ends were trimmed by 1 base and 3 bases, with 7 bases remaining between them. The CDR3 covers 13 residues. Germline V gene sequence: CDR1 SGHAT, CDR2 FQDESV (reference sequence). The CDR3 DNA follows: TGTGCCAGCAGCTTAGGGACTGGCTACGAGCAGTACTTC. Its translation: CASSLGTGYEQYF.

The rearrangement joins TRBV6-2 or TRBV6-3 to TRBJ1-2, with D maybe TRBD1 (6 bases). This CDR3 spans 13 amino acids. Looked up from germline, CDR1 is MNHEY and CDR2 is SVGEGT. V lost 4 bases and J lost 3, with 9 bases in between. The CDR3 loop is CASSLQGYYGYTF. For the CDR3, the DNA is TGTGCCAGCAGTTTACAGGGCTACTATGGCTACACCTTC.

The chain couples TRBV28 to TRBJ1-2; 10 nucleotides align to TRBD1. In germline, CDR1 is MDHEN, CDR2 SYDVKM. This CDR3 has 15 amino acids. V shed 4 bases and J 8 bases; nucleotides not matched to a gene: 10. The CDR3 DNA is TGTGCCAGCAGTTCTCAACCTGGGACAGGGGAGGGCTACACCTTC. This encodes CASSSQPGTGEGYTF.

Concerning this clone itself: This specimen includes other DNA sequences encoding the same CDR3. The CDR3 loop is CASSDSRGYTF. CDR3 bases: TGTGCCAGCAGTGACTCGAGAGGCTACACCTTC. V is TRBV6-4 and J is TRBJ1-2; D remains unclear. V was trimmed by 0 bases and J by 8 bases, leaving 4 bases between them. The CDR3 has 11 amino acids. The germline CDR1 and CDR2 sequences are MRHNA and SNTAGT.

The J gene is TRBJ2-7, the V gene TRBV5-1, with 12 bases lining up with TRBD2. The junction had 4 bases not matched to a gene; V was cut back by 0 bases and J by 6 bases. This CDR3 has 15 amino acids. CDR1 is SGHRS, CDR2 YFSETQ, per germline. For the CDR3, the DNA is TGCGCCAGCAGCTTGGGACTAGCGGGAGCAATCGAGCAGTACTTC. Residues: CASSLGLAGAIEQYF.

This clone was recorded once. The gene calls are TRBV5-1 and TRBJ2-7; TRBD2 is a possible D gene (5 bases). With 2 bases removed from V and 0 bases from J, the gap between germline ends came to 12 bases. The CDR3 contains 15 residues. The germline gives CDR1 SGHRS, CDR2 YFSETQ. The CDR3 spells CASSFGSGNSYEQYF. DNA for the CDR3: TGCGCCAGCAGCTTCGGATCCGGGAACTCCTACGAGCAGTACTTC.

The chain combines TRBV24-1 with TRBJ2-3; 9 bases are shared with TRBD1. The CDR3 is 14 residues long. Germline V gene data show CDR1 as KGHDR and CDR2 as SFDVKD. V trimming: 7 bases; J trimming: 6 bases; junction bases outside the gene matches: 7. The DNA for the CDR3 is TGTGCCACCAGCGAAGGACAGGGGCGGGATACGCAGTATTTT. It codes for CATSEGQGRDTQYF.

The rearrangement uses TRBV27 and TRBJ1-6; 8 nucleotides match TRBD1. Germline V gene sequence: CDR1 MNHEY, CDR2 SMNVEV (reference sequence). CDR3 size: 14 residues. The V gene end was trimmed by 8 bases and the J gene end by 7 bases; junction bases not matched to a gene: 7. The CDR3 spells CASALGTGNSPLHF. In DNA, the CDR3 is TGTGCCAGCGCTCTAGGGACAGGAAATTCACCCCTCCACTTT.

J is TRBJ2-7 and V is TRBV28, with 10 bases lining up with TRBD1. V trimming: 10 bases; J trimming: 6 bases; junction bases outside the gene matches: 9. The CDR3 runs to 13 residues. CDR1 MDHEN and CDR2 SYDVKM come from the germline V gene. CDR3 coding DNA: TGTGCCATCAGGGGACAGGGGTTGATCGAGCAGTACTTC. Protein sequence: CAIRGQGLIEQYF.

V gene TRBV13 combines with J gene TRBJ2-7; 11 bases agree with TRBD2. Trimming removed 2 bases from V and 2 bases from J; junction bases left unmatched: 8. There are 17 residues in the CDR3. Germline V gene data show CDR1 as PRHDT and CDR2 as FYEKMQ (reference sequence). CDR3 coding DNA: TGTGCCAGCAGCTTATGGACGCTAGCGGGAGGACCCTACGAGCAGTACTTC. This translates into CASSLWTLAGGPYEQYF.

V and J are TRBV30 and TRBJ2-3; 10 positions agree with TRBD2. Germline CDR1 is GTSNPN and CDR2 is SVGIG (reference sequence). V shed 3 bases and J 6 bases; nucleotides not matched to a gene: 6. CDR3 length: 14 residues. This CDR3 is CAWRLAGTSDTQYF. CDR3 DNA sequence: TGTGCCTGGAGACTAGCGGGAACCTCTGATACGCAGTATTTT.

V and J are TRBV4-3 and TRBJ2-1, with TRBD2 identical over 10 bases. This CDR3 has 18 amino acids. Germline lookup yields CDR1 LGHNA and CDR2 YSLEER. The trim removed 4 bases at V and 6 bases at J, leaving 15 bases unmatched. CDR3 DNA sequence: TGCGCCAGCAGCCTGGCTAGCGGGAGTAATGGGGGGGCCAATGAGCAGTTCTTC. This translates into CASSLASGSNGGANEQFF.

The rearrangement joins TRBV9 to TRBJ2-7; a possible D gene is TRBD2 (5 bases). The CDR3 totals 14 residues. CDR1 SGDLS and CDR2 YYNGEE come from the germline V gene. V was trimmed by 4 bases and J by 1 base, leaving 12 bases between them. The CDR3 DNA is TGTGCCAGCAGCCCCGGGGTGTCGTCCTACGAGCAGTACTTC. As protein: CASSPGVSSYEQYF.

CDR3 in DNA: TGTGCCAGCAGTTTCCCTCCAGGCAGCTATGGCTACACCTTC. This codes for CASSFPPGSYGYTF. The chain combines TRBV28 with TRBJ1-2, with D unresolved. Germline assignment: CDR1 MDHEN and CDR2 SYDVKM. V was shortened by 3 bases and J by 4 bases, with 12 bases between the two germline ends. The CDR3 totals 14 residues.